This T cell receptor (beta chain) is drawn from a study of T-cell memory formation after mild COVID-19. One entry per CDR3 protein results from TCRdb running MiXCR on the 5' RACE reads. Among around 340,000 distinct CDR3 sequences listed, approximately 14% were seen once. Study conclusions and caveats: The CD4+ clones that contracted clustered mainly within CM and EM, and the CD8+ clones concentrated in EMRA.

This clonotype has a handful of counts. The antigen remains undetermined. CDR1 is SEHNR, CDR2 FQNEAQ, per germline (reference sequence). V lost 2 bases, J lost 5 bases, and 4 bases stayed unmatched. The CDR3 length is 17 residues. Sequencing was carried out using PBMCs or a T cell subset sorted from them (not recorded which). This receptor was obtained from a man aged 18 to 29 who had mild COVID-19 (a few samples of this study predate the infection). Cell type and time point are not known. V usage is TRBV7-9 and J usage is TRBJ2-6; 12 bases are shared with TRBD1. The CDR3 spells CASSLRDRGRRANVLTF. The DNA for the CDR3 is TGTGCCAGCAGCTTACGGGACAGGGGGCGACGGGCCAACGTCCTGACTTTC.